Presented here are 26 T cell receptor beta chains from one specimen sequenced in a study of CD8 T cells in ankylosing spondylitis. Using its own MiXCR run on the 5' RACE reads, TCRdb lists one record per CDR3 protein. The sample yields more than 150,000 distinct CDR3 sequences, over 15% seen once. Sequenced sample: blood, either unsorted or a sorted T cell fraction (not recorded which). These receptors came from a male donor aged 5 to 29 with ankylosing spondylitis or in good health (not recorded which).

This clonotype occurred many times. This rearrangement joins TRBV29-1 to TRBJ2-1; tentative D call: TRBD2 (6 bases). Germline assignment: CDR1 SQVTM and CDR2 ANQGSEA. V dropped 4 bases and J dropped 9 bases, with 16 bases sitting between them. The CDR3 sequence is 13 residues long. The CDR3 region is CSVGLGSRSEQFF. CDR3 sequence (DNA): TGCAGCGTTGGCCTCGGGAGTAGAAGTGAGCAGTTCTTC.

This chain uses TRBV20-1 with TRBJ2-5; the D gene is possibly TRBD2 (5 bases). Germline V gene sequence: CDR1 DFQATT, CDR2 SNEGSKA (reference sequence). V lost 0 bases to trimming and J lost 6 bases, with 8 bases between them. The CDR3 totals 12 residues. CDR3 amino acids: CSARDLAKTQYF. DNA for the CDR3: TGCAGTGCTAGAGATCTAGCCAAGACCCAGTACTTC.

This clonotype was detected ten times or more. This sequence joins TRBV3-1 and TRBJ2-1; 9 bases are a match to TRBD2. CDR1 and CDR2 from the germline V gene are LGHDT and YNNKEL (reference sequence). After removal of 2 bases from V and 14 bases from J, the junction contained 10 bases not matched to a gene. This CDR3 has 14 amino acids. The CDR3 coding sequence is TGTGCCAGCAGCCAACGAACCGCTAGCGGGAAGGAGTTCTTC. Its translation: CASSQRTASGKEFF.

The table lists this clonotype with many counts. The chain combines TRBV7-6 with TRBJ2-1; D remains unclear. This CDR3 comprises 12 residues. Germline lookup yields CDR1 SGHVS and CDR2 FNYEAQ. V was clipped by 5 bases and J by 10 bases, with 12 bases between them. This chain's CDR3 is CASSVIGSEQFF. The CDR3 DNA follows: TGTGCCAGCAGCGTTATCGGTTCAGAGCAGTTCTTC.

A remark on this clonotype: Mismatch with germline at one junction end may stem from a read error. This chain connects TRBV29-1 to TRBJ1-1, with D uncertain. CDR1 and CDR2 (germline): SQVTM, ANQGSEA. This CDR3 spans 13 amino acids. The CDR3: CSVESLENPEAFF. The CDR3 DNA follows: TGCAGCGTTGAGAGTTTGGAGAACCCTGAAGCTTTCTTT.

This clonotype showed up many times. V and J are TRBV20-1 and TRBJ1-4, with a weak D call TRBD1 (5 bases). Between the trimmed V and J ends, which lost 6 bases and 12 bases, there was a span of 14 bases. Per the germline V gene, CDR1 is DFQATT and CDR2 is SNEGSKA (reference sequence). This CDR3 region has 11 residues. Here the CDR3 reads CSAGGVRELFF. The CDR3 DNA reads TGCAGTGCCGGGGGAGTTCGAGAACTGTTTTTT.

At least ten counts were recorded for this clonotype. The V gene is TRBV12-3 or TRBV12-4, the J gene TRBJ1-2; D is possibly TRBD1 (6 bases). The V and J ends lost 2 bases and 7 bases respectively, with 20 bases between them. The CDR3 contains 16 residues. CDR3 in DNA: TGTGCCAGCAGTTTACTTCGAGGGCAGGGGATTTCTGGCTACACCTTC. Translating gives CASSLLRGQGISGYTF.

This clonotype was seen repeatedly, ten times or more. The J gene is TRBJ2-1, the V gene TRBV10-3; D is undetermined. V lost 0 bases to trimming and J lost 9 bases, with 12 bases between them. The CDR3 sequence is 14 residues long. CDR1 ENHRY and CDR2 SYGVKD come from the germline V gene. The CDR3 DNA reads TGTGCCATCAGTGAGTCCCCGCCGACGGGTGAGCAGTTCTTC. It codes for CAISESPPTGEQFF.

This clonotype was observed many times. The chain has TRBV28 and TRBJ1-1; 8 positions agree with TRBD1. The V gene's germline CDR1 is MDHEN and CDR2 SYDVKM. Unmatched junction bases numbered 2, after V lost 5 bases and J lost 3 bases. This CDR3 has 13 amino acids. CDR3 in amino acids: CASSTGGYTEAFF. In DNA, the CDR3 is TGTGCCAGCAGTACAGGGGGATACACTGAAGCTTTCTTT.

This clonotype has at least ten counts. This chain uses TRBV5-4 with TRBJ2-1, with D perhaps matching TRBD2 (7 bases). The CDR3 loop spans 17 amino acids. Trimming took 4 bases from V and 6 from J, leaving 23 bases between them. Germline CDR1 and CDR2: SGHNT and YYREEE (reference sequence). CDR3 loop: CASSGARGAKTPNEQFF. Here the CDR3 DNA reads TGTGCCAGCAGCGGGGCCCGGGGGGCCAAAACGCCCAATGAGCAGTTCTTC.

This clonotype was picked up many times. The chain couples TRBV12-3 or TRBV12-4 to TRBJ2-1, with TRBD2 matching over 7 bases. V shed 4 bases, J shed 8 bases, and the junction held 8 bases outside the gene matches. The CDR3 runs to 14 residues. CDR3 residues: CASSSLTSVYEQFF. Here the CDR3 DNA reads TGTGCCAGCAGTTCCCTAACTAGCGTGTATGAGCAGTTCTTC.

This clonotype was observed a few times. This sequence joins TRBV6-1 and TRBJ1-5; D gene uncertain. From germline, CDR1 is MNHNS and CDR2 SASEGT. V was trimmed by 8 bases and J by 1 base, leaving 9 bases between them. This CDR3 has 13 residues. CDR3 sequence (DNA): TGTGCCAGCCGGATTTTGAGCAATCAGCCCCAGCATTTT. This translates into CASRILSNQPQHF.

There are many counts of this clonotype. A read error may produce the germline difference seen at one junction end. Written as DNA, the CDR3 is TGTGCCAGCAGTTTGGCGCAACAGCTGAACACTGAAGCTTTCTTT. Protein product: CASSLAQQLNTEAFF. V and J are TRBV5-5 and TRBJ1-1, with no clear D. The CDR3 length is 15 residues. Germline CDR1 SGHKS, CDR2 YYEKEE (reference sequence). The full variable domain, rest sourced from reference TRBV5-5 and TRBJ1-1, is DAGVTQSPTHLIKTRGQQVTLRCSPISGHKSVSWYQQVLGQGPQFIFQYYEKEERGRGNFPDRFSARQFPNYSSELNVNALLLGDSALYLCASSLAQQLNTEAFFGQGTRLTVV.

In this sample, this clonotype turned up many times. This chain links TRBV25-1 with TRBJ1-2; no clear D. This CDR3 has 12 residues. Germline V gene sequence: CDR1 MGHDK, CDR2 SYGVNS. Trimming shortened V by 0 bases and J by 8 bases, and 7 bases separated the two germline ends. The CDR3 DNA is TGTGCCAGCAGTGAATATCCGGGGGGCTACACCTTC. Amino acids: CASSEYPGGYTF.

The chain couples TRBV30 to TRBJ2-2; D is perhaps TRBD2 (5 bases). Germline-derived CDR1 and CDR2 are GTSNPN and SVGIG (reference sequence). Trimming cost V 0 bases and J 4 bases, with 15 bases left between them. CDR3 size: 16 residues. CDR3 protein: CAWSVRWEFRTGELFF. The CDR3 DNA follows: TGTGCCTGGAGTGTACGTTGGGAGTTTCGCACCGGGGAGCTGTTTTTT. The full variable domain, its missing parts supplied by reference TRBV30 and TRBJ2-2, is SQTIHQWPATLVQPVGSPLSLECTVEGTSNPNLYWYRQAAGRGLQLLFYSVGIGQISSEVPQNLSASRPQDRQFILSSKKLLLSDSGFYLCAWSVRWEFRTGELFFGEGSRLTVL.

This clonotype was counted many times. V is TRBV6-5 and J is TRBJ2-5, with unresolved D. The CDR3 extends over 14 amino acids. Germline assignment: CDR1 MNHEY and CDR2 SVGAGI. The V gene lost 6 bases and the J gene lost 4 bases, with 15 bases spanning the gap. Here the CDR3 DNA reads TGTGCCAGCAGCCGGATCGAGTACGGAGAGACCCAGTACTTC. Amino acids: CASSRIEYGETQYF.

This clonotype has at least ten counts. This chain uses TRBV6-2 or TRBV6-3 with TRBJ2-7; D is perhaps TRBD1 (5 bases). Trimming removed 5 bases at V and 0 bases at J, with 14 bases between. The CDR3 runs to 15 residues. Germline loops: CDR1 MNHEY, CDR2 SVGEGT. CDR3 in amino acids: CASSELGRFSYEQYF. The CDR3, as DNA: TGTGCCAGCAGTGAGTTGGGGCGTTTCTCCTACGAGCAGTACTTC.

This clonotype was seen many times. V and J are TRBV10-3 and TRBJ2-5, with 11 bases fitting TRBD2. Germline values: CDR1 ENHRY, CDR2 SYGVKD. The V and J ends lost 3 bases and 2 bases, in that order; junction bases with no gene match: 5. This CDR3 has 16 amino acids. This CDR3 reads CAISDGASGGQETQYF. CDR3 sequence (DNA): TGTGCCATCAGTGATGGGGCTAGCGGGGGGCAAGAGACCCAGTACTTC.

This clonotype was observed many times. In nucleotides, the CDR3 is TGCGCCAGCAGCTTGCGGACCAATGAGCAGTTCTTC. Its translation: CASSLRTNEQFF. V is TRBV5-1 and J is TRBJ2-1; D remains ambiguous. This CDR3 comprises 12 residues. V lost 1 base to trimming and J lost 6 bases, with 5 bases between them. From germline, CDR1 is SGHRS and CDR2 YFSETQ.

J is TRBJ2-3 and V is TRBV6-6, with D perhaps assigned TRBD1 or TRBD2 (5 bases each). Germline CDR1 is MNHNY and CDR2 is SVGAGI (reference sequence). The CDR3 is 17 residues long. V was trimmed by 3 bases and J by 1 base, leaving 17 bases between them. The DNA for the CDR3 is TGTGCCAGCAGTTATTTTTCGGTCCGGGGCCGCACAGATACGCAGTATTTT. Its protein product is CASSYFSVRGRTDTQYF.

The CDR3 sequence is CASSRRATYEQYV. The CDR3, as DNA: TGTGCCAGCAGCCGAAGGGCCACCTACGAGCAGTACGTC. This chain connects TRBV5-6 to TRBJ2-7; D call uncertain. CDR1 and CDR2 (germline): SGHDT, YYEEEE. V was pared by 4 bases and J by 2 bases, with 10 bases between. The CDR3 loop spans 13 amino acids.

This clonotype has at least ten counts. The V gene is TRBV29-1, the J gene TRBJ2-1; D not resolved. The CDR3 runs 12 residues. Per the germline V gene, CDR1 is SQVTM and CDR2 is ANQGSEA. The V end lost 3 bases, the J end lost 8 bases, and 11 bases lay between the germline ends. DNA of the CDR3: TGCAGCGTTGATGGCGGCCCTTATGAGCAGTTCTTC. Protein sequence: CSVDGGPYEQFF.

This clonotype was counted ten times or more. The chain uses TRBV5-1 and TRBJ2-1; D may be TRBD2 (6 bases). Deletions cut 4 bases from V and 6 bases from J, with 11 bases between. This CDR3 region has 13 residues. Per the germline V gene, CDR1 is SGHRS and CDR2 is YFSETQ. CDR3 DNA sequence: TGCGCCAGCAGCCCGGGCGGGACCAATGAGCAGTTCTTC. Protein product: CASSPGGTNEQFF.

This clonotype was picked up many times. The genes are TRBV29-1 and TRBJ2-1; TRBD2 matches 9 bases. Looked up from germline, CDR1 is SQVTM and CDR2 is ANQGSEA. The CDR3 length is 15 residues. The V segment lost 6 bases and the J segment 4 bases; nucleotides outside the gene matches: 10. The CDR3: CSVGTRLAGYNEQFF. In DNA, the CDR3 is TGCAGCGTCGGGACACGGCTAGCGGGATACAATGAGCAGTTCTTC.

The chain is built from TRBV20-1 and TRBJ2-7; 7 nucleotides line up with TRBD2. The germline gives CDR1 DFQATT, CDR2 SNEGSKA (reference sequence). This CDR3 is 14 amino acids long. V shed 5 bases, J shed 0 bases, and the junction held 7 bases outside the gene matches. CDR3 loop: CSADIAGISYEQYF. CDR3 coding DNA: TGCAGTGCTGATATAGCGGGTATCTCCTACGAGCAGTACTTC.

V gene TRBV29-1 combines with J gene TRBJ2-5; 12 bases map to TRBD2. V lost 7 bases to trimming and J lost 1 base; unmatched junction nucleotides: 7. Germline V lookup: CDR1 SQVTM, CDR2 ANQGSEA. CDR3 size: 15 residues. CDR3 in amino acids: CSASLAGGAQETQYF. CDR3 DNA: TGCAGCGCATCTCTAGCGGGAGGGGCCCAAGAGACCCAGTACTTC.